The rows below give T cell receptor beta chains drawn from one sample of a study of T cell repertoires in cytomegalovirus infection. A single record per CDR3 protein comes from TCRdb applying MiXCR to the reads. This sample has roughly 180,000 distinct CDR3 sequences, with 28% found just once. The sample consisted of PBMCs. These receptors all come from a human donor in good health (CMV status not recorded). Some clones in this sample may be carry-over from other donors' samples. Each CDR3 is given with its conserved first and last residue. D genes are given only for firm matches. Clone size is stated in some rows and not others, as once, few, many or a class when expanded.

NA	TRBV2	NA	TRBJ2-5	TGTGCCAGCAGGACAACCGACGCACAAGAGACCCAGTACTTC	CASRTTDAQETQYF
NA	TRBV29-1	TRBD1	TRBJ1-1	TGCAGCGGGGGAGACAGGGGGAACGGGGCTTTCTTT	CSGGDRGNGAFF
NA	TRBV29-1	TRBD1	TRBJ1-3	TGCAGCGCCTACACCGGGACAGGGGAGGGAAACACCATATATTTT	CSAYTGTGEGNTIYF
NA	TRBV5-1	NA	TRBJ2-3	TGCGCCAGCAGCTTGGTTACAGCGGCAGATACGCAGTATTTT	CASSLVTAADTQYF
few	TRBV5-1	TRBD2	TRBJ2-7	TGCGCCAGCAGCTTTCTAGCGGGGAACTCCTACGAGCAGTACTTC	CASSFLAGNSYEQYF
few	TRBV9	NA	TRBJ1-6	TGTGCCAGCAATTCTGTTGGGGGCGATTCACCCCTCCACTTT	CASNSVGGDSPLHF
NA	TRBV27	TRBD1	TRBJ2-7	TGTGCCAGCAGTTTGATTGGACAGGGGACCTACGAGCAGTACTTC	CASSLIGQGTYEQYF
NA	TRBV5-1	NA	TRBJ1-6	TGCGCCAGCAGCTTGGAGGGGACTGGGAGCTCCTATAATTCACCCCTCCACTTT	CASSLEGTGSSYNSPLHF
many	TRBV7-2	NA	TRBJ2-3	TGTGCCAGCAGCTTGGGTGCGGGGGCTCGGACAGATACGCAGTATTTT	CASSLGAGARTDTQYF
NA	TRBV11-3	TRBD1	TRBJ2-1	TGTGCCAGCAGCTTAGGCCGGGACAGGGGACACAATGAGCAGTTCTTC	CASSLGRDRGHNEQFF
NA	TRBV6-6	NA	TRBJ1-6	TGTGCCAGCAGTTACTCAGGGCAGACTTCACCCCTCCACTTT	CASSYSGQTSPLHF
NA	TRBV12-3/TRBV12-4	NA	TRBJ1-3	TGTGCCAGCAGTTGGTTTGGAAACACCATATATTTT	CASSWFGNTIYF
NA	TRBV14	NA	TRBJ2-2	TGTGCCAGCAGCCAGTATGTGGGGGGACAGCACACCGGGGAGCTGTTTTTT	CASSQYVGGQHTGELFF
NA	TRBV4-3	NA	TRBJ1-2	TGCGCCAGCAGCCAAGATCCGGGCGGAAGAGACTATGGCTACACCTTC	CASSQDPGGRDYGYTF
NA	TRBV2	TRBD1	TRBJ2-7	TGTGCCAGCAGTCGGGACAGGGTTGGGGAGCAGTACTTC	CASSRDRVGEQYF
few	TRBV6-2/TRBV6-3	TRBD1	TRBJ1-1	TGTGCCAGCAGGCAAATCAGGGGGATGAACACTGAAGCTTTCTTT	CASRQIRGMNTEAFF
NA	TRBV5-5	NA	TRBJ1-4	TGTGCCAGCAGCTTATCCGGGACGGTGGAATGGGAACTGTTTTTT	CASSLSGTVEWELFF
NA	TRBV7-2	NA	TRBJ2-2	TGTGCCAGCAGCTTATCCAGGTCGAACACCGGGGAGCTGTTTTTT	CASSLSRSNTGELFF
many	TRBV7-2	NA	TRBJ1-2	TGTGCCAGCAGCTTAATTCGGGCCGACGGGGGCTACACCTTC	CASSLIRADGGYTF
NA	TRBV7-9	NA	TRBJ1-1	TGTGCCAGCAGCCTCATTCTCGGGAGGCCTGCTGAAGCTTTCTTT	CASSLILGRPAEAFF
few	TRBV9	TRBD2	TRBJ2-1	TGTGCCAGCAGCGTAGGAAGCGGGGGGGCAAATGAGCAGTTCTTC	CASSVGSGGANEQFF
NA	TRBV7-9	NA	TRBJ2-7	TGTGCCAGCAGCTTAGGGCTAGCCTACGAGCAGTACTTC	CASSLGLAYEQYF
NA	TRBV19	TRBD1	TRBJ1-1	TGTGCCAGTCGGGACAGGACCAACACTGAAGCTTTCTTT	CASRDRTNTEAFF
NA	TRBV7-2	TRBD1	TRBJ1-2	TGTGCCAGCAGCTTAAGGTGGGAGGGGGCGGCCGGCTACACCTTC	CASSLRWEGAAGYTF
few	TRBV12-3/TRBV12-4	NA	TRBJ1-1	TGTGCCAGCAGTTTAGGACCGGGGGGGCACACTGAAGCTTTCTTT	CASSLGPGGHTEAFF
NA	TRBV10-3	TRBD2	TRBJ2-2	TGTGCCACCCCCGGGACTAGCGGGGGGTCGAACACCGGGGAGCTGTTTTTT	CATPGTSGGSNTGELFF